Listed here are 6 T cell receptor beta chains from one sample, sequenced in a study of blood T cell repertoires in COVID-19. Generated by immunoSEQ multiplex PCR, the TCRdb table keeps only in-frame clones and is missing some. The table records 100,000 to 150,000 clones, around 83% of them present only once. The specimen was peripheral blood. Receptor source: a man in his forties with active or convalescent COVID-19.

The chain recombines TRBV5-1 with TRBJ1-2; TRBD1 aligns across 7 bases. V lost 2 bases, J lost 3 bases, and 4 bases stayed unmatched. The CDR3 spans 14 residues. CDR1 is SGHRS, CDR2 YFSETQ, per germline. The DNA of the CDR3 is TGCGCCAGCAGCTTTCTAGGGACAGACTATGGCTACACCTTC. Its protein is CASSFLGTDYGYTF.

V is TRBV27 and J is TRBJ1-6, with 12 nucleotides matching TRBD1. The trim removed 5 bases at V and 10 bases at J, leaving 6 bases unmatched. The CDR3 is 15 amino acids. From germline, CDR1 is MNHEY and CDR2 SMNVEV (reference sequence). CDR3 sequence reads: CASSLGQGAGSPLHF. The CDR3 DNA reads TGTGCCAGCAGTCTGGGACAGGGGGCAGGATCACCCCTCCACTTT.

V gene TRBV30 combines with J gene TRBJ2-5; D is possibly TRBD1 (6 bases). V gave up 1 base and J gave up 4 bases, with 10 bases separating them. Per the germline V gene, CDR1 is GTSNPN and CDR2 is SVGIG (reference sequence). This CDR3 is built from 13 residues. The CDR3 reads CAWSGRGGETQYF. The CDR3 DNA sequence: TGTGCCTGGAGTGGCAGGGGCGGAGAGACCCAGTACTTC.

The chain is built from TRBV2 and TRBJ1-6; 9 bases agree with TRBD1. V lost 2 bases and J lost 7; bases outside the gene matches: 6. Germline CDR1 is SNHLY and CDR2 is FYNNEI. This CDR3 is 16 amino acids long. This CDR3 is CASSEMGQGGNSPLHF. CDR3 DNA sequence: TGTGCCAGCAGTGAAATGGGACAGGGTGGGAATTCACCCCTCCACTTT. Full variable domain (rest looked up from reference TRBV2 and TRBJ1-6): EPEVTQTPSHQVTQMGQEVILRCVPISNHLYFYWYRQILGQKVEFLVSFYNNEISEKSEIFDDQFSVERPDGSNFTLKIRSTKLEDSAMYFCASSEMGQGGNSPLHFGNGTRLTVT.

This clone was seen a handful of times. The chain joins TRBV28 to TRBJ1-6; 9 bases agree with TRBD1. The junction had 11 bases not matched to a gene; V was cut back by 5 bases and J by 9 bases. CDR3 length: 16 residues. Germline lookup yields CDR1 MDHEN and CDR2 SYDVKM. The CDR3 here is CASSRRTGTGSSPLHF. In DNA, the CDR3 is TGTGCCAGCAGTCGCCGAACCGGGACAGGGAGTTCACCCCTCCACTTT.

This clone was recorded only once. The chain joins TRBV10-3 to TRBJ2-5; a weak D match, TRBD1 (6 bases). Germline V gene sequence: CDR1 ENHRY, CDR2 SYGVKD. This CDR3 contains 13 residues. V lost 8 bases, J lost 4 bases, and 14 bases lay in between. The CDR3 bases are TGTGCCATCCACTCAGGGGACGGAGAGACCCAGTACTTC. Translation: CAIHSGDGETQYF.